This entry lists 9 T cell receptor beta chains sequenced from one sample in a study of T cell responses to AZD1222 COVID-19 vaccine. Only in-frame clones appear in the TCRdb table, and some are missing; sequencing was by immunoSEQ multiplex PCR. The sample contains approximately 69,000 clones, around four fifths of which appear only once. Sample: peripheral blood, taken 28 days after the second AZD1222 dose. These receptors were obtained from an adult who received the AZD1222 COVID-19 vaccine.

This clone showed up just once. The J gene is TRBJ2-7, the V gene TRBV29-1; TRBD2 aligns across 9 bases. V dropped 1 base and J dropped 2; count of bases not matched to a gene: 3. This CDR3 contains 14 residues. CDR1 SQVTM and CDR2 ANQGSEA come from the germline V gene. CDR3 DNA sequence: TGCAGCGTTGAAGGGCGGGGGGGCCCCTACGAGCAGTACTTC. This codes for CSVEGRGGPYEQYF.

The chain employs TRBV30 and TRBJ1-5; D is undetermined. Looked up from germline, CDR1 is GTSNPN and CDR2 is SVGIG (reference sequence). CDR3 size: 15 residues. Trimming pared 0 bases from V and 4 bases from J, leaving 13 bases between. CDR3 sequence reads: CAWSVSGRRNQPQHF. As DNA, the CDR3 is TGTGCCTGGAGTGTAAGTGGCAGACGAAATCAGCCCCAGCATTTT.

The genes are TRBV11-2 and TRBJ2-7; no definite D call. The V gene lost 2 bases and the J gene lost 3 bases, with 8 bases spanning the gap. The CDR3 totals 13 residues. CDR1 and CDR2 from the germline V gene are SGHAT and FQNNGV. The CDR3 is CASSLFSGYEQYF. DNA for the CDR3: TGTGCCAGCAGCTTATTTTCGGGCTACGAGCAGTACTTC.

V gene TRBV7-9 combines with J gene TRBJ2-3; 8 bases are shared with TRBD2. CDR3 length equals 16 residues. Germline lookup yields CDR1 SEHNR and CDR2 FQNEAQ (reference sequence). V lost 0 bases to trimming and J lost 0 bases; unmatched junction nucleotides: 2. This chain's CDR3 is CASSLAVAGSTDTQYF. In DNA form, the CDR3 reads TGTGCCAGCAGCTTAGCGGTAGCGGGAAGCACAGATACGCAGTATTTT.

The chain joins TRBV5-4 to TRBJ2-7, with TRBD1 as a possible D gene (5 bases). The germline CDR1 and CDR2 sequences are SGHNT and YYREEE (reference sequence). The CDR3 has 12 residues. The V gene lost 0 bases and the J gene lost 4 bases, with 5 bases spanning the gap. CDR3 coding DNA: TGTGCCAGCAGCTTGGAGGGGTACGAGCAGTACTTC. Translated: CASSLEGYEQYF.

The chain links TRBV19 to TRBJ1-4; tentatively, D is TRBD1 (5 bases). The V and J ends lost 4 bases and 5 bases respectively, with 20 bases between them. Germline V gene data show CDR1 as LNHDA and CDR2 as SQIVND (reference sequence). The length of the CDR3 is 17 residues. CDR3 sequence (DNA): TGTGCCAGTAGTAATGGTCTTGGGGGAATGCGCAATGAAAAACTGTTTTTT. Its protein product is CASSNGLGGMRNEKLFF.

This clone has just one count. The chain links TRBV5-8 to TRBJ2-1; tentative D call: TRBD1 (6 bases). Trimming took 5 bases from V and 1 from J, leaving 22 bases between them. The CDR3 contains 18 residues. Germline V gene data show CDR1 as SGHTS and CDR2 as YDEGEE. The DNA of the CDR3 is TGTGCCAGCAGGGATACAGGGAGTTCGGGTCCTTCCTACAATGAGCAGTTCTTC. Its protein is CASRDTGSSGPSYNEQFF.

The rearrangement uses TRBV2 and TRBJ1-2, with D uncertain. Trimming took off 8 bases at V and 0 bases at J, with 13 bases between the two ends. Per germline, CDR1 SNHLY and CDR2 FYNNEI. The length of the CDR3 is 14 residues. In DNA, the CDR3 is TGTGCCAGCCTGAGGGTAATCCCTAACTATGGCTACACCTTC. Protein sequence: CASLRVIPNYGYTF.

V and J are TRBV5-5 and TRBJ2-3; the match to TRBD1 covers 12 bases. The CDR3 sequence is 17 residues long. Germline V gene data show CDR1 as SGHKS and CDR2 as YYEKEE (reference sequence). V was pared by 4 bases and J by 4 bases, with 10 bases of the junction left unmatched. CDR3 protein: CASSPGTGGYRADTQYF. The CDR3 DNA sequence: TGTGCCAGCAGCCCGGGGACAGGGGGCTACAGGGCAGATACGCAGTATTTT. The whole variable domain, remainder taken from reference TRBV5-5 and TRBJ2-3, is DAGVTQSPTHLIKTRGQQVTLRCSPISGHKSVSWYQQVLGQGPQFIFQYYEKEERGRGNFPDRFSARQFPNYSSELNVNALLLGDSALYLCASSPGTGGYRADTQYFGPGTRLTVL.